What follows describes a single TCR beta chain. Some clones are missing from TCRdb's copy, which holds only in-frame ones; the method was immunoSEQ multiplex PCR. Of 230,000 or so clones in the sample, almost 90% are singletons; the top ten hold 2.1%. CDR3 size: 14 residues. Germline lookup yields CDR1 LGHNA and CDR2 YNFKEQ. Trimming removed 5 bases from V and 2 bases from J; junction bases left unmatched: 4. This record comes from a study of blood T cell repertoires in COVID-19. Patients from Seattle were sampled longitudinally, starting during active infection. This chain links TRBV4-2 with TRBJ2-5, with TRBD2 matching 8 bases. Sequenced sample: peripheral blood. The sequence derives from a woman aged 60-70 years with COVID-19, enrolled during active disease. The CDR3 loop is CASSYSGVQETQYF. The CDR3 DNA is TGTGCCAGCAGCTATAGCGGGGTACAAGAGACCCAGTACTTC.